These T cell receptor beta chains were read from a single sample in a study of blood T cell repertoires in COVID-19. Profiling relied on immunoSEQ multiplex PCR, and the TCRdb table lists in-frame clones only, not all of them. The table includes hundreds of thousands of clones, approximately 85% detected once. The sequenced sample was peripheral blood. The source of these receptors is a man aged 50 or older with active or convalescent COVID-19. Both conserved end residues are part of each CDR3. The D gene is left open where the match is weak. Clone size is shown for a subset of rows, as once, few, many or a class of expanded clone.

J,V,D,size,CDR3,DNA
TRBJ1-5,TRBV20-1,.,.,CSASRGGTGPQHF,TGCAGTGCTAGTCGGGGGGGGACGGGACCCCAGCATTTT
TRBJ2-1,TRBV7-3,.,.,CASSSSTAGEQFF,TGTGCCAGCAGCTCTTCCACCGCCGGTGAGCAGTTCTTC
TRBJ1-2,TRBV18,.,.,CASSPKGDGYTF,TGTGCCAGCTCACCAAAAGGGGATGGCTACACCTTC
TRBJ2-1,TRBV27,.,once,CASSVGSSYNEQFF,TGTGCCAGCTCCGTTGGGAGCTCCTACAATGAGCAGTTCTTC
TRBJ1-2,TRBV4-1,.,few,CASSHTAGRGEGYTF,TGCGCCAGCAGCCACACCGCGGGGAGAGGGGAAGGCTACACCTTC
TRBJ2-1,TRBV15,TRBD2,.,CATSRRSSGSRNEQFF,TGTGCCACCAGCCGCCGCAGTAGCGGGAGCCGGAATGAGCAGTTCTTC
TRBJ2-7,TRBV11-2,.,.,CASSLAVGDYEQYF,TGTGCCAGCAGCTTAGCGGTAGGGGACTACGAGCAGTACTTC
TRBJ2-1,TRBV10-2,TRBD2,.,CASRGGTSGRGFTYNEQFF,TGCGCCAGCAGGGGAGGGACTAGCGGGAGGGGGTTTACCTACAATGAGCAGTTCTTC
TRBJ1-1,TRBV7-8,.,many,CASSFMTGNTEAFF,TGTGCCAGCAGCTTCATGACGGGGAACACTGAAGCTTTCTTT
TRBJ1-1,TRBV7-2,.,.,CASSLARGGSTEAFF,TGTGCCAGCAGCTTAGCCCGGGGGGGCTCTACTGAAGCTTTCTTT
TRBJ2-2,TRBV6-2/TRBV6-3,TRBD2,.,CASSLQREARVGELFF,TGTGCCAGCAGTCTGCAGCGGGAGGCCCGGGTCGGGGAGCTGTTTTTT
TRBJ2-1,TRBV7-9,.,.,CASSMNTRSYNEQFF,TGTGCCAGCAGCATGAATACAAGATCCTACAATGAGCAGTTCTTC
TRBJ2-2,TRBV7-2,.,.,CASSLVVRAAGELFF,TGTGCCAGCAGCTTAGTGGTCAGGGCGGCCGGGGAGCTGTTTTTT
TRBJ1-6,TRBV7-3,.,few,CASSLGSPNSPLHF,TGTGCCAGCAGCTTGGGCAGCCCTAATTCACCCCTCCACTTT
TRBJ2-2,TRBV19,.,.,CASRSRNTGELFF,TGTGCCAGCAGATCTAGAAACACCGGGGAGCTGTTTTTT
TRBJ1-2,TRBV5-6,.,.,CASSLRGLGGYTF,TGTGCCAGCAGCTTACGGGGACTGGGGGGCTACACCTTC
TRBJ2-1,TRBV28,TRBD2,.,CASSLSGRAGEQFF,TGTGCCAGCAGTTTGAGCGGGAGGGCCGGGGAGCAGTTCTTC
TRBJ2-3,TRBV5-4,TRBD2,.,CASSAASGRSTDTQYF,TGTGCCAGCAGTGCGGCTAGCGGGAGATCCACAGATACGCAGTATTTT
TRBJ2-5,TRBV6-6,TRBD2,.,CASRLGWRESQETQYF,TGTGCCAGCAGGTTGGGATGGCGGGAGTCCCAAGAGACCCAGTACTTC
TRBJ2-1,TRBV21-1,.,.,CASSTTSGSSYNEQFF,TGTGCCAGCAGCACGACTAGCGGAAGCTCCTACAATGAGCAGTTCTTC